Sequencing of this T cell receptor (beta chain) was carried out in a study of T cells after posttransplantation cyclophosphamide. General observations from the study: Recipient CMV seropositivity and CMV reactivation strongly tracked TRB clonality.

Of note for this clone: Its antigen remains unidentified.

V was clipped by 6 bases and J by 6 bases; unmatched bases: 8. The CDR3 is 16 amino acids. Germline V gives CDR1 MNHEY, CDR2 SVGEGT. This table comes from immunoSEQ multiplex PCR, and its TCRdb copy is limited to in-frame clones, with some not included. The record shows about 38,000 clones for this sample, with no singletons present. Sequenced sample: PBMCs. This TCR was sampled from a man younger than 45 in good health and a related stem cell transplant donor. The chain has TRBV6-2 or TRBV6-3 and TRBJ2-2, with 12 bases identical to TRBD2. The CDR3 DNA follows: TGTGCCAGCAGAAAGACTAGCGGGGGAGTTTCCGGGGAGCTGTTTTTT. This sequence encodes CASRKTSGGVSGELFF.